This entry lists 21 T cell receptor beta chains sequenced from one sample in a study of CD8 T cells in ankylosing spondylitis. These receptors' antigens are unknown. One entry per CDR3 protein, called by TCRdb with MiXCR from the 5' RACE reads. The table records roughly 400,000 distinct CDR3 sequences, under 25% of them present only once. Findings and caveats of the study: Several highly homologous variants formed a TCR beta motif that appeared characteristic of ankylosing spondylitis blood.

Sequenced input: blood, either unsorted or a sorted T cell fraction (not recorded which). These receptor sequences come from a male donor with ankylosing spondylitis.

V is TRBV12-3 or TRBV12-4 and J is TRBJ1-2; 7 nucleotides agree with TRBD1. V was pared by 5 bases and J by 1 base, with 7 bases of the junction left unmatched. The CDR3 runs 15 residues. CDR3 in amino acids: CASSPQGTVNYGYTF. The CDR3, as DNA: TGTGCCAGCAGTCCCCAAGGGACAGTTAACTATGGCTACACCTTC.

This clonotype was seen many times. The gene calls are TRBV5-1 and TRBJ2-1; 9 bases agree with TRBD1. In germline, CDR1 is SGHRS, CDR2 YFSETQ. The CDR3 length is 18 residues. J lost 0 bases, V lost 1 base, and 8 bases had no gene match. As DNA, the CDR3 is TGCGCCAGCAGCTTGCCGCCGGGACAGGGAGCCTCCTACAATGAGCAGTTCTTC. Protein product: CASSLPPGQGASYNEQFF.

The chain employs TRBV18 and TRBJ2-1; D perhaps matches TRBD2 (7 bases). Germline values: CDR1 KGHSH, CDR2 LQKENI. V dropped 6 bases and J dropped 7 bases, with 19 bases sitting between them. The CDR3 has 15 amino acids. The CDR3 reads CASSQTGGSENEQFF. CDR3 DNA sequence: TGTGCCAGCTCCCAGACGGGGGGCTCAGAGAATGAGCAGTTCTTC.

This clonotype has more than one count but fewer than ten. The chain links TRBV7-2 to TRBJ2-5, with 10 nucleotides matching TRBD2. V gave up 6 bases and J gave up 1 base; unmatched junction bases: 2. The CDR3 totals 14 residues. CDR1 is SGHTA, CDR2 FQGNSA, per germline. This chain's CDR3 is CASSSSGSQETQYF. CDR3 DNA sequence: TGTGCCAGCAGTTCTAGCGGGAGCCAAGAGACCCAGTACTTC. Drawing the rest from reference TRBV7-2 and TRBJ2-5, the complete variable domain is GAGVSQSPSNKVTEKGKDVELRCDPISGHTALYWYRQSLGQGLEFLIYFQGNSAPDKSGLPSDRFSAERTGGSVSTLTIQRTQQEDSAVYLCASSSSGSQETQYFGPGTRLLVL.

This sequence joins TRBV15 and TRBJ2-2; no clear D gene. The CDR3 contains 17 residues. V lost 0 bases and J lost 1, with 12 bases in between. Per the germline V gene, CDR1 is LNHNV and CDR2 is YYDKDF (reference sequence). The CDR3 DNA follows: TGTGCCACCAGCAGAGATCTAGGCGGAGTGAACACCGGGGAGCTGTTTTTT. It translates to CATSRDLGGVNTGELFF.

The J gene is TRBJ2-7, the V gene TRBV28; D is perhaps TRBD1 (7 bases). The CDR3 totals 14 residues. V was shortened by 7 bases and J by 3 bases, with 16 bases between the two germline ends. CDR1 and CDR2 (germline): MDHEN, SYDVKM. In nucleotides, the CDR3 is TGTGCCAGCACCGGCGGGACAGTGGGCTACGAGCAGTACTTC. As protein: CASTGGTVGYEQYF.

The J gene is TRBJ2-2, the V gene TRBV28; tentatively, D is TRBD2 (6 bases). Germline CDR1 is MDHEN and CDR2 is SYDVKM. The V end lost 3 bases, the J end lost 9 bases, and 20 bases lay between the germline ends. The CDR3 is 16 residues long. Here the CDR3 reads CASSFPNDGGSWELFF. The DNA of the CDR3 is TGTGCCAGCAGTTTCCCCAATGACGGGGGTTCCTGGGAGCTGTTTTTT. Combining the CDR3 with reference TRBV28 and TRBJ2-2 gives the whole variable domain DVKVTQSSRYLVKRTGEKVFLECVQDMDHENMFWYRQDPGLGLRLIYFSYDVKMKEKGDIPEGYSVSREKKERFSLILESASTNQTSMYLCASSFPNDGGSWELFFGEGSRLTVL.

This clonotype was observed a handful of times. J is TRBJ2-5 and V is TRBV7-8; 8 bases match TRBD1. The CDR3 is 14 amino acids. Looked up from germline, CDR1 is SGHVS and CDR2 is FQNEAQ. Trimming removed 3 bases from V and 5 bases from J; junction bases left unmatched: 5. CDR3 in DNA: TGTGCCAGCAGCTTCGTTACAGGGGGGGAGACCCAGTACTTC. It encodes CASSFVTGGETQYF.

The chain links TRBV12-3 or TRBV12-4 to TRBJ2-7; D is possibly TRBD1 (5 bases). The CDR3 totals 13 residues. V shed 2 bases and J shed 5 bases, with 10 bases lying between them. CDR3 amino acids: CASSLSRVNEQYF. DNA of the CDR3: TGTGCCAGCAGTTTATCCAGGGTGAACGAGCAGTACTTC.

V gene TRBV9 combines with J gene TRBJ1-1, with TRBD1 identical over 7 bases. Germline values: CDR1 SGDLS, CDR2 YYNGEE. Unmatched junction bases numbered 10, after V lost 4 bases and J lost 1 base. The CDR3 has 16 residues. CDR3 nucleotides: TGTGCCAGCAGCTTTCGACAGGGAGGAGGGAACACTGAAGCTTTCTTT. Its translation is CASSFRQGGGNTEAFF.

CDR3 region: CASSFPSPLAGPLVAGELFF. CDR3 nucleotides: TGTGCCAGCAGTTTCCCTAGTCCGCTAGCGGGCCCACTCGTCGCCGGGGAGCTGTTTTTT. This chain uses TRBV28 with TRBJ2-2; 8 bases map to TRBD2. V trimming: 3 bases; J trimming: 6 bases; junction bases outside the gene matches: 21. Germline V gives CDR1 MDHEN, CDR2 SYDVKM. The CDR3 is 20 residues long.

This chain uses TRBV20-1 with TRBJ2-5; TRBD2 matches at 9 bases. The junction had 12 bases not matched to a gene; V was cut back by 6 bases and J by 4 bases. The CDR3 is made up of 15 amino acids. Germline values: CDR1 DFQATT, CDR2 SNEGSKA (reference sequence). This chain's CDR3 is CSALLRTSVGETQYF. DNA for the CDR3: TGCAGTGCCTTACTCCGGACTAGCGTTGGAGAGACCCAGTACTTC.

This clonotype appeared a few times. The V gene is TRBV29-1, the J gene TRBJ2-5, with D unclear. Trimming left V 5 bases short and J 2 bases short, with 9 bases between. Germline V gene sequence: CDR1 SQVTM, CDR2 ANQGSEA. This CDR3 is built from 12 residues. In DNA, the CDR3 is TGCAGCGTTAAAACCGATCAAGAGACCCAGTACTTC. The encoded protein is CSVKTDQETQYF. Full variable domain (outside the CDR3, taken from reference TRBV29-1 and TRBJ2-5): SAVISQKPSRDICQRGTSLTIQCQVDSQVTMMFWYRQQPGQSLTLIATANQGSEATYESGFVIDKFPISRPNLTFSTLTVSNMSPEDSSIYLCSVKTDQETQYFGPGTRLLVL.

The chain couples TRBV5-1 to TRBJ2-1; D gene ambiguous. This CDR3 region has 13 residues. V lost 1 base, J lost 6 bases, and 8 bases lay in between. Germline V gives CDR1 SGHRS, CDR2 YFSETQ. In DNA, the CDR3 is TGCGCCAGCAGCTTGCCAACTCTCAATGAGCAGTTCTTC. It translates to CASSLPTLNEQFF.

The V call is TRBV7-2, the J call TRBJ2-1, with 9 bases fitting TRBD2. The germline V gene encodes CDR1 SGHTA and CDR2 FQGNSA. The CDR3 runs to 16 residues. The V and J ends lost 1 base and 3 bases, in that order; junction bases with no gene match: 4. The CDR3 coding sequence is TGTGCCAGCAGCTTAGAAAGCGGGAGGCTCTACAATGAGCAGTTCTTC. This encodes CASSLESGRLYNEQFF. The whole variable domain, remainder taken from reference TRBV7-2 and TRBJ2-1, is GAGVSQSPSNKVTEKGKDVELRCDPISGHTALYWYRQSLGQGLEFLIYFQGNSAPDKSGLPSDRFSAERTGGSVSTLTIQRTQQEDSAVYLCASSLESGRLYNEQFFGPGTRLTVL.

V usage is TRBV4-1 and J usage is TRBJ2-7; weak D call: TRBD2 (5 bases). The CDR3 sequence is 15 residues long. The ends were cut back, 0 bases at V and 2 bases at J, with 11 bases in the middle. Looked up from germline, CDR1 is MGHRA and CDR2 is YSYEKL. The CDR3 loop is CASSQDLAAPYEQYF. CDR3 sequence (DNA): TGCGCCAGCAGCCAAGACCTAGCAGCCCCCTACGAGCAGTACTTC.

This clonotype has just a few counts. This chain joins TRBV24-1 and TRBJ2-7; no clear D gene. Germline CDR1 KGHDR, CDR2 SFDVKD. The CDR3 length is 12 residues. With 7 bases removed from V and 2 bases from J, the gap between germline ends came to 8 bases. This CDR3 reads CATRPSTYEQYF. CDR3 sequence (DNA): TGTGCCACCAGGCCGAGTACCTACGAGCAGTACTTC.

The genes are TRBV7-3 and TRBJ2-7, with TRBD1 identical over 9 bases. Per the germline V gene, CDR1 is SGHTA and CDR2 is FQGTGA. This CDR3 is built from 14 residues. The ends lost 6 bases at V and 4 bases at J; junction bases unmatched: 7. The CDR3 here is CASRSTGTGYEQYF. The CDR3 nucleotides read TGTGCCAGCAGGTCTACCGGGACAGGGTACGAGCAGTACTTC.

This clonotype was counted a few times. The V and J genes are TRBV9 and TRBJ2-7, with D hard to call. V lost 0 bases and J lost 2, with 12 bases in between. The CDR3 sequence is 15 residues long. Germline values: CDR1 SGDLS, CDR2 YYNGEE. CDR3 sequence reads: CASSVDEGFAYEQYF. The CDR3 region has the DNA TGTGCCAGCAGCGTAGATGAAGGGTTCGCCTACGAGCAGTACTTC.

The chain links TRBV20-1 to TRBJ2-7; no reliable D call. The CDR3 has 12 amino acids. Germline CDR1 reads DFQATT; CDR2 reads SNEGSKA (reference sequence). V lost 6 bases to trimming and J lost 7 bases, with 16 bases between them. CDR3 amino acids: CSANSVLREQYF. The CDR3 DNA follows: TGCAGTGCAAATTCGGTCCTTCGGGAGCAGTACTTC.

The CDR3 protein is CASSQVGGVNQPQHF. Written as DNA, the CDR3 is TGTGCCAGCAGCCAAGTTGGAGGGGTAAATCAGCCCCAGCATTTT. This rearrangement joins TRBV3-1 to TRBJ1-5, with D perhaps TRBD1 (5 bases). The germline V gene has CDR1 LGHDT and CDR2 YNNKEL (reference sequence). V was cut by 1 base and J by 4 bases, with 11 bases left in between. CDR3 length: 15 amino acids.